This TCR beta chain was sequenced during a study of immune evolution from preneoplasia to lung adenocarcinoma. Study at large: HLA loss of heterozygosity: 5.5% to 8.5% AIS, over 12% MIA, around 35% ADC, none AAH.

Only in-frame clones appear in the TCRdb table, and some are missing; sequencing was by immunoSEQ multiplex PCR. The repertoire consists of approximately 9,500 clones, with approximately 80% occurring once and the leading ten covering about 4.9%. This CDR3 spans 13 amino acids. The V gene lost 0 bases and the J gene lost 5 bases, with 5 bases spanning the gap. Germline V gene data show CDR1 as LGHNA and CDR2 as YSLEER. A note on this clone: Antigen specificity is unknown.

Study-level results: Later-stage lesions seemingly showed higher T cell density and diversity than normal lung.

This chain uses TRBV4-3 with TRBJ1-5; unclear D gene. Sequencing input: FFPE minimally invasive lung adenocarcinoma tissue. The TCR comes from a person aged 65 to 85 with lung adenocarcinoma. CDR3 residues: CASSQDTDQPQHF. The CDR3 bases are TGCGCCAGCAGCCAAGATACAGATCAGCCCCAGCATTTT.